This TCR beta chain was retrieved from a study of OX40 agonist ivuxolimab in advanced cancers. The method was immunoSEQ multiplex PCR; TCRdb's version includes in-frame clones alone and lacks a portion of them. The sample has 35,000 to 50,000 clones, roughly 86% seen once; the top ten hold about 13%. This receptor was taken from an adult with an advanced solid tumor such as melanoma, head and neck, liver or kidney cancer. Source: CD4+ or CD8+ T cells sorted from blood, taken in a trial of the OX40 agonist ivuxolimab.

As DNA, the CDR3 is TGTGCCAGCAGCTTCGGGGGGATGTACGAGCAGTACTTC. Protein sequence: CASSFGGMYEQYF. This chain uses TRBV11-2 with TRBJ2-7, with 7 bases aligning to TRBD2. CDR3 size: 13 residues. Trimming took 3 bases from V and 4 from J; bases not matched to a gene: 3. Per the germline V gene, CDR1 is SGHAT and CDR2 is FQNNGV.